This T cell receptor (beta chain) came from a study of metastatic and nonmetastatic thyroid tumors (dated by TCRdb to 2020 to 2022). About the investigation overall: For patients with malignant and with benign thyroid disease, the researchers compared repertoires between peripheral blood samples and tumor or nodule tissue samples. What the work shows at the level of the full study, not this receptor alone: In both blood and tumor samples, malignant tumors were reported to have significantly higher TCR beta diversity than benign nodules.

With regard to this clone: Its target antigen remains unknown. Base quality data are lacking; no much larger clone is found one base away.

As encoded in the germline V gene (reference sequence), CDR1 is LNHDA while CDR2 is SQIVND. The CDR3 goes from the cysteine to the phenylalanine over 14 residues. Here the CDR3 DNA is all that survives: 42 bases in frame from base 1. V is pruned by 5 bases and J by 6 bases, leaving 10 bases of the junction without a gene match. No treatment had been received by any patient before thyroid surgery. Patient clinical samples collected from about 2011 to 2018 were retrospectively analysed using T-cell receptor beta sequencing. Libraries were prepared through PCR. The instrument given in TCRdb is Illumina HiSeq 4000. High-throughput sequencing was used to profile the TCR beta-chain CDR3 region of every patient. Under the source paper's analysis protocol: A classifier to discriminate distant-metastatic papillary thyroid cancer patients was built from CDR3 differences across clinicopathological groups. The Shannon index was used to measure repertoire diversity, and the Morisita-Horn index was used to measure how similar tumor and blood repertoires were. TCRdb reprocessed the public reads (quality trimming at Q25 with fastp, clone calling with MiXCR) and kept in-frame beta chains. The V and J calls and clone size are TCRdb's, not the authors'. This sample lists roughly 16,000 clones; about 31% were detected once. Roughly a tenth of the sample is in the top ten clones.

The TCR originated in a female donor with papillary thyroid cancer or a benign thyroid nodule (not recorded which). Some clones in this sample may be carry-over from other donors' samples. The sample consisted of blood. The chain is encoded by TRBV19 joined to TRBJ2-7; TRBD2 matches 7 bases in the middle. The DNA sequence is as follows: TGTGCCAGTAGTGTCCGGGACTACGCGGGCGAGCAGTACTTC. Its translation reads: CASSVRDYAGEQYF. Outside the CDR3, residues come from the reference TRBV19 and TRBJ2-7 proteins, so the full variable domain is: DGGITQSPKYLFRKEGQNVTLSCEQNLNHDAMYWYRQDPGQGLRLIYYSQIVNDFQKGDIAEGYSVSREKKESFPLTVTSAQKNPTAFYLCASSVRDYAGEQYFGPGTRLTVT.